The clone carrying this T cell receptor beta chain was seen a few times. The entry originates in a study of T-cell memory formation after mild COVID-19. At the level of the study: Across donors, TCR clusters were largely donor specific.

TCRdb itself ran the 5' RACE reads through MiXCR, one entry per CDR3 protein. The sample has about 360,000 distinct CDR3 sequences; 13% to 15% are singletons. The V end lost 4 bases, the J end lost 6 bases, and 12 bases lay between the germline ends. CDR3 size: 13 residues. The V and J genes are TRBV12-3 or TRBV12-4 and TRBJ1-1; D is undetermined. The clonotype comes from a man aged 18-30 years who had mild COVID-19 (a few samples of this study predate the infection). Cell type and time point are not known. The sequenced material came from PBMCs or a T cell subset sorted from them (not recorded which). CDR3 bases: TGTGCCAGCAGTTCGGCGGGAGGAGCTGAAGCTTTCTTT. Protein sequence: CASSSAGGAEAFF.